A selection of T cell receptor beta chains follows, all from one sample in a study of blood T cell repertoires in COVID-19. The assay was immunoSEQ multiplex PCR, and TCRdb's table has in-frame clones only and misses some. The table lists some 150,000 clones, approximately 80% of them singletons. The sequenced sample consisted of peripheral blood. These receptors came from a woman between 50 and 59 years old in a cohort sampled during active or convalescent COVID-19. The CDR3 runs from the conserved cysteine through the conserved F or W. D genes are given only for firm matches. For some rows the clone size is stated as once, few or many, or as a class when expanded; others skip it.

>-|TRBV18|TRBD1|TRBJ2-7
TGTGCCAGCTCAACAGCGGGACAGGGGTCGGGCGAGCAGTACTTC
CASSTAGQGSGEQYF
>-|TRBV30|TRBD1|TRBJ1-1
TGTGCCTGCTACCGGACAGGCCTGAACACTGAAGCTTTCTTT
CACYRTGLNTEAFF
>-|TRBV6-1|-|TRBJ2-1
TGTGCCAGCAGTGAAAGCGGATCCTACAATGAGCAGTTCTTC
CASSESGSYNEQFF
>-|TRBV12-3/TRBV12-4|-|TRBJ1-2
TGTGCCAGCAGTGCGCAGGGATGGGGCTACACCTTC
CASSAQGWGYTF
>-|TRBV2|-|TRBJ1-2
TGTGCCAGCAGTTTATACCGGGACGCGGGGAACTATGGCTACACCTTC
CASSLYRDAGNYGYTF
>-|TRBV23-1|-|TRBJ2-3
TGCGCCAGGGAACTAGCAGATACGCAGTATTTT
CARELADTQYF
>-|TRBV29-1|TRBD1|TRBJ1-6
TGCAGCGTCCAGACCGGGACAGACTATAATTCACCCCTCCACTTT
CSVQTGTDYNSPLHF
>-|TRBV7-2|-|TRBJ2-3
TGTGCCAGCAGCTTCCTCACAGATACGCAGTATTTT
CASSFLTDTQYF
>-|TRBV7-2|-|TRBJ2-7
TGTGCCAGCAGCTCCGGCGGCGGGCTAAGCTACGAGCAGTACTTC
CASSSGGGLSYEQYF
>-|TRBV6-2/TRBV6-3|TRBD2|TRBJ2-7
TGTGCCAGCAGTTACTCGCGGCTAGCGGGGGGATTTGCCTACGAGCAGTACTTC
CASSYSRLAGGFAYEQYF
>-|TRBV9|-|TRBJ2-3
TGTGCCAGCAGCGTAGATAACGGGGGAACCACAGATACGCAGTATTTT
CASSVDNGGTTDTQYF
>-|TRBV2|-|TRBJ1-1
TGTGTCAGCAGTAGTGCAGGGAGGTCCAGACACACTGAAGCTTTCTTT
CVSSSAGRSRHTEAFF
>few|TRBV19|-|TRBJ1-1
TGTGCCAGTAGTATATTTGGGGGACAGAACACTGAAGCTTTCTTT
CASSIFGGQNTEAFF
>-|TRBV3-1/TRBV3-2|-|TRBJ1-5
TGTGCCAGCAGCCAAGGTCGGCAGCCCCAGCATTTT
CASSQGRQPQHF
>-|TRBV24-1|TRBD2|TRBJ2-5
TGTGCCACCAGTGATCCCGGGAGGGAGACCCAGTACTTC
CATSDPGRETQYF
>-|TRBV27|TRBD1|TRBJ1-3
TGTGCCAGCAGTTCCCATAAGACAGGGGGCTTTGGAAACACCATATATTTT
CASSSHKTGGFGNTIYF
>-|TRBV5-1|TRBD1|TRBJ1-4
TGCGCCAGCAGCTTGGGAGGGACAGGGGATGAAAAACTGTTTTTT
CASSLGGTGDEKLFF
>-|TRBV5-1|TRBD2|TRBJ2-2
TGCGCCAGCAGCTTGGGAGTAGGACTAGCGGGGTTCACCGGGGAGCTGTTTTTT
CASSLGVGLAGFTGELFF
>few|TRBV10-3|TRBD1|TRBJ1-2
TGTGCCATCAGACGGACAGGCACTAACTATGGCTACACCTTC
CAIRRTGTNYGYTF
>-|TRBV4-3|-|TRBJ1-3
TGCGCCAGCAGCCAATCATCAGGGGCTGGAAACACCATATATTTT
CASSQSSGAGNTIYF
>-|TRBV9|-|TRBJ2-2
TGTGCCAGCAGCGTCAACATGAACACCGGGGAGCTGTTTTTT
CASSVNMNTGELFF
>-|TRBV3-1/TRBV3-2|TRBD2|TRBJ2-1
TGTGCCAGCAGCCAAGGTAGTGGTAGCGGGGAGTCCACAAGGGAGCAGTTCTTC
CASSQGSGSGESTREQFF
>once|TRBV5-1|-|TRBJ2-7
TGCGCCAGCAGCTTGGCGGGGAGCTCCTACGAGCAGTACTTC
CASSLAGSSYEQYF
>-|TRBV4-1|-|TRBJ2-1
TGCGCCAGCAGCTGGGAGATGCCCTACAATGAGCAGTTCTTC
CASSWEMPYNEQFF
>-|TRBV19|TRBD1|TRBJ1-1
TGTGCCAGTAGTATCCGGGACAGGGGCACTGAAGCTTTCTTT
CASSIRDRGTEAFF
>-|TRBV7-8|TRBD2|TRBJ2-3
TGTGCCAGCAGCTTCCTCCCAGCGGGGGACCACTATACGCAGTATTTT
CASSFLPAGDHYTQYF
>-|TRBV27|TRBD1|TRBJ1-2
TGTGCCAGCAGTCCCAACCGACAGGGGGCGGCCCATTCCGTTTTCTACACCTTC
CASSPNRQGAAHSVFYTF
>-|TRBV7-3|TRBD2|TRBJ2-3
TGTGCCAGCAGCCCCAAGGGTCTAGCGGGGGCCGGGGTAGATACGCAGTATTTT
CASSPKGLAGAGVDTQYF
>-|TRBV6-4|TRBD2|TRBJ2-1
TGTGCCAGCAGCTCACTAGCGGGGACGTACAATGAGCAGTTCTTC
CASSSLAGTYNEQFF
>-|TRBV4-2|TRBD1|TRBJ1-3
TGTGCCAGCAGCCAGGCCACAGGGGTTTATGGAAACACCATATATTTT
CASSQATGVYGNTIYF
>-|TRBV18|-|TRBJ1-5
TGTGCCAGCTCACGCCAGGGAGGCCAGCCCCAGCATTTT
CASSRQGGQPQHF
>-|TRBV10-3|-|TRBJ2-5
TGTGCCATCAGTGTACAGTCACAAGAGACCCAGTACTTC
CAISVQSQETQYF
>-|TRBV12-3/TRBV12-4|TRBD1|TRBJ1-2
TGTGCCAGCAGTAGGGACAGGTTTGGCTACACCTTC
CASSRDRFGYTF
>-|TRBV7-9|-|TRBJ1-2
TGTGCCAGCAGCTTACTCGACAGCTCTAACTATGGCTACACCTTC
CASSLLDSSNYGYTF
>-|TRBV11-2|-|TRBJ2-7
TGTGCCAGCAGCTGGTACCGGGAAAGCCGCTCCTACGAGCAGTACTTC
CASSWYRESRSYEQYF
>-|TRBV6-5|-|TRBJ1-5
TGTGCCAGCAGCCCGAGTAGCAATCAGCCCCAGCATTTT
CASSPSSNQPQHF
>-|TRBV9|-|TRBJ1-1
TGTGCCAGCAGCGTAGAGGCGGCCTCGGCGGCTTTCTTT
CASSVEAASAAFF
>-|TRBV6-5|-|TRBJ2-7
TGTGCCAGCAGTCGGGATATGGGAAACGAGCAGTACTTC
CASSRDMGNEQYF
>few|TRBV11-2|-|TRBJ2-2
TGTGCCAGCAGCTTATTAGCGGACACCGGGGAGCTGTTTTTT
CASSLLADTGELFF
>-|TRBV7-2|TRBD1|TRBJ1-3
TGTGCCAGCAGCGGGGACAGGGGGTCGGGAAACACCATATATTTT
CASSGDRGSGNTIYF
>-|TRBV5-1|-|TRBJ1-2
TGCGCCAGCAGCCCGGAGGGACGGACCTTTAAAGGCTACACCTTC
CASSPEGRTFKGYTF
>-|TRBV16|TRBD1|TRBJ1-2
TGTGCCAGCAGCCACGGGACAGTCAACTATGGCTACACCTTC
CASSHGTVNYGYTF
>-|TRBV5-5|TRBD2|TRBJ2-1
TGTGCCAGCAGCCTTCTGCTAGCGGGGAGCTACAATGAGCAGTTCTTC
CASSLLLAGSYNEQFF
>-|TRBV3-1/TRBV3-2|-|TRBJ1-5
TGTGCCAGCAGCCAAGACATCGGGGAGGGTCAGCCCCAGCATTTT
CASSQDIGEGQPQHF
>-|TRBV7-2|-|TRBJ2-3
TGTGCCAGCAGCTTTAACAGGGTTGGGGATACGCAGTATTTT
CASSFNRVGDTQYF
>-|TRBV11-2|TRBD2|TRBJ2-4
TGTGCCAGCAGCTTAGGGGGACTAACCAGCTCCATTCAGTACTTC
CASSLGGLTSSIQYF
>-|TRBV5-1|-|TRBJ1-4
TGCGCCAGCAGCAGGGGCGGAAATGAAAAACTGTTTTTT
CASSRGGNEKLFF
>once|TRBV4-3|-|TRBJ2-7
TGCGCCAGCAGCCAGGGGAACAGGGTCGACGAGCAGTACTTC
CASSQGNRVDEQYF
>-|TRBV29-1|-|TRBJ2-5
TGCAGCGTTGACCTAGGGGGGGGCGGAGAGACCCAGTACTTC
CSVDLGGGGETQYF
>-|TRBV12-3/TRBV12-4|-|TRBJ2-3
TGTGCCAGCAGCCCGCCTGAGGGAGATACGCAGTATTTT
CASSPPEGDTQYF
>-|TRBV5-6|-|TRBJ2-3
TGTGCCAGCAGCTTGTTCCAGACGGTCCCAGCGTCCGGGACAGATACGCAGTATTTT
CASSLFQTVPASGTDTQYF
>-|TRBV6-1|-|TRBJ2-2
TGTGCCAGCAGTGCACTCACCCGGGACAAGAACACCGGGGAGCTGTTTTTT
CASSALTRDKNTGELFF
>-|TRBV9|TRBD1|TRBJ1-2
TGTGCCAGCAGCGTAGGACCCGGGACAGGGGGCAATGGCTACACCTTC
CASSVGPGTGGNGYTF
>-|TRBV9|-|TRBJ2-1
TGTGCCAGCAGCGTAGTTGGGTCAGACGGGAATGAGCAGTTCTTC
CASSVVGSDGNEQFF
>-|TRBV20-1|-|TRBJ1-2
TGCAGTGCTAGAGACCGCTATGGCTACACCTTC
CSARDRYGYTF
>-|TRBV10-3|-|TRBJ1-6
TGTGCCATCAGTGAAACGCCCCGGGCCTATAATTCACCCCTCCACTTT
CAISETPRAYNSPLHF
>-|TRBV9|-|TRBJ2-5
TGTGCCAGCAGCGTAGGCGGGACCCAGTACTTC
CASSVGGTQYF
>once|TRBV19|-|TRBJ1-5
TGTGCCAGTAGTATAGGGGGCGGGAGAGGAGGGCAGCCCCAGCATTTT
CASSIGGGRGGQPQHF
>-|TRBV18|TRBD1|TRBJ2-5
TGTGCCAGCTCACCGGGACAGGGAGGGGAGACCCAGTACTTC
CASSPGQGGETQYF
>-|TRBV6-5|-|TRBJ2-5
TGTGCCAGCAGTTACTTTTCGGGGTCAGTAGAGACCCAGTACTTC
CASSYFSGSVETQYF